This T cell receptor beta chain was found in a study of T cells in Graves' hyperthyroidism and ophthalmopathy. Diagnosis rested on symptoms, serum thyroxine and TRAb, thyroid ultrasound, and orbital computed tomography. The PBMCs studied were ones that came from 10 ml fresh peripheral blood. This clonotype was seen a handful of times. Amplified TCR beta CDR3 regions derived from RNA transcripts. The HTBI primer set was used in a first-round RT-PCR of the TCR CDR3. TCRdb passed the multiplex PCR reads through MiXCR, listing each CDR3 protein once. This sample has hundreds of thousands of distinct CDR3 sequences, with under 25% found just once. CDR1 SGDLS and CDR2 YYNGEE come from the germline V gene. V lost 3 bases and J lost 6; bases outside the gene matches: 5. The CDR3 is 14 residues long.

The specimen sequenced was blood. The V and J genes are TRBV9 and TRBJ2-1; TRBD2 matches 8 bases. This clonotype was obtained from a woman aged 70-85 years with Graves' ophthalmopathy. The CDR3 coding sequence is TGTGCCAGCAGCGGCGGCGGGAGGAGCAATGAGCAGTTCTTC. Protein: CASSGGGRSNEQFF.